This T cell receptor beta chain was sequenced for a study of blood T cell repertoires in COVID-19. Study in general: COVID-19 samples collected from the United States, Italy and Spain covered acute and convalescent phases.

The sample holds one count of this clone. In the authors' methods: Scientists estimated how many nucleated cells there were by amplifying reference gene primers. This table comes from immunoSEQ multiplex PCR, and its TCRdb copy is limited to in-frame clones, with some not included. Clone size and the V and J calls come from that table; the DNA yielded D and trimming. The sample has 200,000 or so clones, 85% to 90% seen once. CDR3 length: 13 residues. Germline CDR1 and CDR2: SGHNT and YENEEA. With 5 bases removed from V and 7 bases from J, the gap between germline ends came to 9 bases. This receptor was taken from a woman aged 45 to 65 with acute or convalescent COVID-19. This chain links TRBV11-3 with TRBJ1-6, with D unresolved. Material: peripheral blood. The CDR3 DNA is TGTGCCAGCAGCCCGCGGGCCAATTCACCCCTCCACTTT. It encodes CASSPRANSPLHF.